The 28 T cell receptor beta chains in this list originate from one sample, sequenced in a study of cytomegalovirus exposure and HLA in healthy donors. PCR amplification relied on 60 Vbeta primers (plus 13 Jbeta primers). Using immunoSEQ multiplex PCR, the repertoire was profiled, and TCRdb retains in-frame clones only, with some absent. Of fewer than 300,000 clones listed, 80% to 90% are singletons. The sequenced material came from PBMCs. The receptors come from a man aged 35 to 55 in good health and CMV-seropositive.

This clone was found a few times. The V gene is TRBV6-5, the J gene TRBJ2-7, with 8 bases aligning to TRBD1. Germline V CDR1 and CDR2: MNHEY, SVGAGI. With V trimmed by 5 bases and J by 4 bases, 4 bases remained unmatched. The CDR3 is 13 residues long. CDR3 in DNA: TGTGCCAGCAGTCGACAGGGGTTGTACGAGCAGTACTTC. This sequence encodes CASSRQGLYEQYF.

This rearrangement joins TRBV7-9 to TRBJ2-3; 7 nucleotides agree with TRBD2. Trimming at V came to 0 bases and at J to 3 bases, leaving 6 bases not matched to a gene. This CDR3 spans 16 amino acids. Germline V gene sequence: CDR1 SEHNR, CDR2 FQNEAQ (reference sequence). The CDR3 nucleotides read TGTGCCAGCAGCTTAGCCGGCGGGAGTCTGACAGATACGCAGTATTTT. Residues: CASSLAGGSLTDTQYF.

The chain couples TRBV5-1 to TRBJ2-7; D perhaps matches TRBD2 (5 bases). This CDR3 has 13 residues. Germline CDR1 is SGHRS and CDR2 is YFSETQ. V gave up 0 bases and J gave up 5 bases, with 9 bases separating them. For the CDR3, the DNA is TGCGCCAGCAGCTTGGGGAGGAGGAACGAGCAGTACTTC. It encodes CASSLGRRNEQYF. Complete variable domain (other parts from reference TRBV5-1 and TRBJ2-7): KAGVTQTPRYLIKTRGQQVTLSCSPISGHRSVSWYQQTPGQGLQFLFEYFSETQRNKGNFPGRFSGRQFSNSRSEMNVSTLELGDSALYLCASSLGRRNEQYFGPGTRLTVT.

The chain couples TRBV28 to TRBJ1-2, with 7 positions matching TRBD1. The ends lost 5 bases at V and 2 bases at J; junction bases unmatched: 2. The CDR3 has 13 amino acids. Germline CDR1 is MDHEN and CDR2 is SYDVKM. The CDR3 loop is CASSNRGNYGYTF. The CDR3 DNA is TGTGCCAGCAGTAACAGGGGAAACTATGGCTACACCTTC.

The chain uses TRBV21-1 and TRBJ2-7; the DNA was not compared with TRBD2, the D call given in the table. TRBV21-1 is tagged as a pseudogene. This CDR3 has 18 amino acids. The CDR3: CASIWTSGALGGSYEQYF. The CDR3 DNA sequence: TGTGCCAGCATCTGGACTAGCGGGGCCCTTGGAGGCTCCTACGAGCAGTACTTC.

This chain connects TRBV29-1 to TRBJ2-1, with a tentative D call TRBD2 (6 bases). Trimming shortened V by 0 bases and J by 2 bases, and 11 bases separated the two germline ends. The CDR3 extends over 15 amino acids. Germline V gene sequence: CDR1 SQVTM, CDR2 ANQGSEA. The CDR3 sequence: CSVEEGGSPYNEQFF. CDR3 nucleotide sequence: TGCAGCGTTGAAGAAGGAGGGAGTCCCTACAATGAGCAGTTCTTC.

The V gene is TRBV7-3, the J gene TRBJ2-6, with a possible D match to TRBD1 (6 bases). This CDR3 is 15 amino acids long. Germline assignment: CDR1 SGHTA and CDR2 FQGTGA. Trimming pared 3 bases from V and 0 bases from J, leaving 6 bases between. The CDR3 region is CASSFRGSGANVLTF. The CDR3 region has the DNA TGTGCCAGCAGCTTCAGGGGCTCTGGGGCCAACGTCCTGACTTTC.

This clone was picked up one time. The chain uses TRBV10-3 and TRBJ2-7; 8 bases line up with TRBD1. V gave up 0 bases and J gave up 5 bases; unmatched junction bases: 6. The CDR3 loop spans 15 amino acids. CDR1 and CDR2 from the germline V gene are ENHRY and SYGVKD. The CDR3 DNA reads TGTGCCATCAGTGAGTCGATAGCAGGGGGCAACGAGCAGTACTTC. Encoded protein: CAISESIAGGNEQYF.

This clone was detected only once. The chain joins TRBV11-2 to TRBJ2-3; D is undetermined. CDR1 and CDR2 (germline): SGHAT, FQNNGV. The CDR3 loop spans 12 amino acids. V dropped 5 bases and J dropped 6 bases, with 9 bases sitting between them. In DNA, the CDR3 is TGTGCCAGCAGCCCCGGTTGGGATACGCAGTATTTT. It specifies CASSPGWDTQYF.

This sequence joins TRBV11-2 and TRBJ1-4; D is perhaps TRBD1 (6 bases). Germline lookup yields CDR1 SGHAT and CDR2 FQNNGV. CDR3 length: 17 amino acids. V was cut by 7 bases and J by 0 bases, with 18 bases left in between. CDR3 in amino acids: CASTHGQGRATNEKLFF. The CDR3, as DNA: TGTGCCAGCACCCATGGGCAGGGGCGAGCAACTAATGAAAAACTGTTTTTT.

CDR3 bases: TGTGCCAGCAGCTTAGATCGCGGGTCCGGGGAGCTGTTTTTT. Its protein product is CASSLDRGSGELFF. The gene calls are TRBV7-9 and TRBJ2-2; D possibly corresponds to TRBD2 (5 bases). CDR1 and CDR2 (germline): SEHNR, FQNEAQ (reference sequence). The CDR3 runs to 14 residues. Trimming took off 1 base at V and 6 bases at J, with 9 bases between the two ends.

The chain combines TRBV27 with TRBJ1-1; 7 nucleotides agree with TRBD1. Germline assignment: CDR1 MNHEY and CDR2 SMNVEV (reference sequence). CDR3 length: 12 residues. Losses at the gene ends were 7 bases for V and 11 bases for J; bases not matched to a gene: 10. The CDR3 DNA follows: TGTGCCAGCACGGGCGTGAGGGGGCTTGCTTTCTTT. Its protein product is CASTGVRGLAFF.

CDR3 bases: TGTGCCAGCAGCTTAACTAGCGGGATTGAGCAGTACTTC. This gives the protein CASSLTSGIEQYF. This chain uses TRBV7-9 with TRBJ2-7, with 10 bases identical to TRBD2. Germline CDR1 reads SEHNR; CDR2 reads FQNEAQ (reference sequence). After removal of 2 bases from V and 7 bases from J, the junction contained 2 bases not matched to a gene. The CDR3 spans 13 residues. Using reference TRBV7-9 and TRBJ2-7 for the parts outside the CDR3, the full variable domain is DTGVSQNPRHKITKRGQNVTFRCDPISEHNRLYWYRQTLGQGPEFLTYFQNEAQLEKSRLLSDRFSAERPKGSFSTLEIQRTEQGDSAMYLCASSLTSGIEQYFGPGTRLTVT.

The rearrangement uses TRBV6-6 and TRBJ2-7; 8 bases are a match to TRBD1. Germline CDR1 reads MNHNY; CDR2 reads SVGAGI (reference sequence). The CDR3 sequence is 15 residues long. J lost 5 bases, V lost 2 bases, and 8 bases had no gene match. The CDR3 nucleotides are TGTGCCAGCAGTTACGTTCAGGGGGCTCGTGACGAGCAGTACTTC. It yields the protein CASSYVQGARDEQYF.

The V call is TRBV7-2, the J call TRBJ1-2; a possible D gene is TRBD1 (5 bases). Deletions cut 4 bases from V and 5 bases from J, with 17 bases between. Germline V lookup: CDR1 SGHTA, CDR2 FQGNSA. The CDR3 consists of 15 residues. In DNA, the CDR3 is TGTGCCAGCAGCTCCGCCGGGGGTCTTAGGTATGGCTACACCTTC. Translated, it gives CASSSAGGLRYGYTF.

The chain is built from TRBV19 and TRBJ2-1; the D is unclear. Trimming cost V 0 bases and J 4 bases, with 4 bases left between them. The CDR3 sequence is 13 residues long. Per germline, CDR1 LNHDA and CDR2 SQIVND (reference sequence). CDR3 sequence (DNA): TGTGCCAGTAGTATAGAGGCATACAATGAGCAGTTCTTC. It codes for CASSIEAYNEQFF. The full variable domain, with the rest looked up from reference TRBV19 and TRBJ2-1, is DGGITQSPKYLFRKEGQNVTLSCEQNLNHDAMYWYRQDPGQGLRLIYYSQIVNDFQKGDIAEGYSVSREKKESFPLTVTSAQKNPTAFYLCASSIEAYNEQFFGPGTRLTVL.

Concerning this clone: The junction shows a germline mismatch at one end, possibly a read error. Other DNA variants within this sample encode the same CDR3. The genes are TRBV5-6 and TRBJ1-5; a weak D match, TRBD1 (5 bases). Germline V gene lookup returns CDR1 SGHDT and CDR2 YYEEEE. The CDR3 spans 15 residues. CDR3 protein: CASSLLRQINQPQHF. DNA for the CDR3: TGCGCCAGCAGCTTGCTCAGACAGATCAATCAGCCCCAGCATTTT.

The gene calls are TRBV14 and TRBJ1-1; D is uncertain. CDR3 size: 14 residues. With 2 bases removed from V and 1 base from J, the gap between germline ends came to 8 bases. Germline loops: CDR1 SGHDN, CDR2 FVKESK. CDR3 region: CASSQTPRNTEAFF. The CDR3 DNA reads as TGTGCCAGCAGCCAAACACCACGGAACACTGAAGCTTTCTTT.

The chain uses TRBV10-2 and TRBJ1-2; unclear D gene. Germline assignment: CDR1 WSHSY and CDR2 SAAADI. V was trimmed by 2 bases and J by 5 bases, leaving 9 bases between them. This CDR3 has 13 amino acids. As DNA, the CDR3 is TGCGCCAGCAGTGAGGTTCGGGTTTATGGCTACACCTTC. Protein product: CASSEVRVYGYTF.

The count of this clone is one. This rearrangement joins TRBV27 to TRBJ2-7; D possibly corresponds to TRBD1 (5 bases). Trimming shortened V by 4 bases and J by 4 bases, and 14 bases separated the two germline ends. The CDR3 has 14 amino acids. Germline values: CDR1 MNHEY, CDR2 SMNVEV (reference sequence). CDR3 loop: CASSSTAYAYEQYF. The CDR3 nucleotides are TGTGCCAGCAGTTCGACAGCGTATGCGTACGAGCAGTACTTC.

The chain carries TRBV7-2 and TRBJ1-4, with 7 bases identical to TRBD1. V shed 5 bases and J 2 bases; nucleotides not matched to a gene: 5. This CDR3 has 15 residues. Germline V gene sequence: CDR1 SGHTA, CDR2 FQGNSA. This chain's CDR3 is CASSKTGWTNEKLFF. The DNA of the CDR3 is TGTGCCAGCAGCAAGACAGGGTGGACTAATGAAAAACTGTTTTTT.

The V and J genes are TRBV7-9 and TRBJ1-5; D may be TRBD1 (6 bases). The V and J ends lost 2 bases and 3 bases respectively, with 14 bases between them. Germline values: CDR1 SEHNR, CDR2 FQNEAQ (reference sequence). This CDR3 contains 16 residues. The CDR3 sequence is CASSLWTGQHNQPQHF. Here the CDR3 DNA reads TGTGCCAGCAGCTTATGGACGGGACAACACAATCAGCCCCAGCATTTT.

V gene TRBV27 combines with J gene TRBJ1-3; 8 bases are shared with TRBD1. The CDR3 contains 14 residues. The germline V gene encodes CDR1 MNHEY and CDR2 SMNVEV (reference sequence). Unmatched junction bases numbered 4, after V lost 5 bases and J lost 4 bases. As DNA, the CDR3 is TGTGCCAGCAGTCCGTGGACAGGGGGAAACACCATATATTTT. Its translation: CASSPWTGGNTIYF.

The chain recombines TRBV19 with TRBJ2-6; D might be TRBD1 (5 bases). This CDR3 region has 18 residues. Germline V lookup: CDR1 LNHDA, CDR2 SQIVND (reference sequence). V was trimmed by 7 bases and J by 2 bases, leaving 21 bases between them. The CDR3 DNA follows: TGTGCCAGTACCAATAGATGGTTAGGGGCTGCTGGGGCCAACGTCCTGACTTTC. It translates to CASTNRWLGAAGANVLTF.

The chain couples TRBV19 to TRBJ2-7; D possibly corresponds to TRBD2 (7 bases). The CDR3 length is 13 residues. Trimming shortened V by 2 bases and J by 6 bases, and 11 bases separated the two germline ends. Looked up from germline, CDR1 is LNHDA and CDR2 is SQIVND (reference sequence). CDR3 nucleotides: TGTGCCAGTAGTATATGGGGGGGGCGCGAGCAGTACTTC. It translates to CASSIWGGREQYF.

The chain combines TRBV5-8 with TRBJ2-1, with no clear D. The CDR3 extends over 15 amino acids. Per the germline V gene, CDR1 is SGHTS and CDR2 is YDEGEE. V shed 2 bases and J shed 3 bases, with 12 bases lying between them. The CDR3 region has the DNA TGTGCCAGCAGCTTAATGCCTAGAAACTACAATGAGCAGTTCTTC. It yields the protein CASSLMPRNYNEQFF. Full variable domain (outside the CDR3, taken from reference TRBV5-8 and TRBJ2-1): EAGVTQSPTHLIKTRGQQATLRCSPISGHTSVYWYQQALGLGLQFLLWYDEGEERNRGNFPPRFSGRQFPNYSSELNVNALELEDSALYLCASSLMPRNYNEQFFGPGTRLTVL.

This chain uses TRBV19 with TRBJ2-7; D remains ambiguous. V dropped 5 bases and J dropped 3 bases, with 11 bases sitting between them. Germline-derived CDR1 and CDR2 are LNHDA and SQIVND (reference sequence). The CDR3 has 13 residues. CDR3 residues: CASSSSHIYEQYF. As DNA, the CDR3 is TGTGCCAGTAGTTCCTCCCACATCTACGAGCAGTACTTC. Full variable domain (rest looked up from reference TRBV19 and TRBJ2-7): DGGITQSPKYLFRKEGQNVTLSCEQNLNHDAMYWYRQDPGQGLRLIYYSQIVNDFQKGDIAEGYSVSREKKESFPLTVTSAQKNPTAFYLCASSSSHIYEQYFGPGTRLTVT.

In this sample, this clone turned up once. The chain employs TRBV7-9 and TRBJ2-7, with TRBD2 identical over 11 bases. The V segment lost 3 bases and the J segment 3 bases; nucleotides outside the gene matches: 4. The germline CDR1 and CDR2 sequences are SEHNR and FQNEAQ (reference sequence). The CDR3 loop spans 15 amino acids. The CDR3 sequence: CASSLGLAESYEQYF. CDR3 sequence (DNA): TGTGCCAGCAGCTTGGGACTAGCGGAGAGCTACGAGCAGTACTTC.